Presented here are 21 T cell receptor beta chains from one specimen sequenced in a study of blood T cells in healthy people across ages. Through a sample-barcoded 5' primer and a J-beta primer mix, a second PCR was run for 7 to 11 cycles. TCRdb itself ran the 5' RACE reads through MiXCR, one entry per CDR3 protein. This sample yields about 1.4 million distinct CDR3 sequences, of which roughly 59% are seen a single time; about 6.3% belongs to the top ten. Sequenced material: blood. These receptors were taken from a man aged 18 to 30 in good health.

The rearrangement links TRBV13 to TRBJ1-2; D possibly corresponds to TRBD1 (5 bases). The CDR3 loop spans 14 amino acids. The V and J ends lost 1 base and 3 bases respectively, with 9 bases between them. CDR1 and CDR2 from the germline V gene are PRHDT and FYEKMQ (reference sequence). Here the CDR3 DNA reads TGTGCCAGCAGCTTAGCGGGGCCTTACTATGGCTACACCTTC. It translates to CASSLAGPYYGYTF.

V gene TRBV18 combines with J gene TRBJ1-1; 7 bases match TRBD1. The V gene end was trimmed by 3 bases and the J gene end by 1 base; junction bases not matched to a gene: 5. The CDR3 length is 15 residues. CDR1 and CDR2 from the germline V gene are KGHSH and LQKENI. CDR3: CASSPKDRANTEAFF. As DNA, the CDR3 is TGTGCCAGCTCACCCAAAGACAGGGCGAACACTGAAGCTTTCTTT.

This rearrangement joins TRBV20-1 to TRBJ2-7; TRBD2 might be the D (5 bases). The CDR3 sequence is 12 residues long. Germline values: CDR1 DFQATT, CDR2 SNEGSKA (reference sequence). The V gene lost 3 bases and the J gene lost 5 bases, with 11 bases spanning the gap. For the CDR3, the DNA is TGCAGTGCTAGTAGAGGTAGCGACGAGCAGTACTTC. The encoded protein is CSASRGSDEQYF.

This chain connects TRBV20-1 to TRBJ2-4; D is ambiguous. The end of the DNA aligns better with TRBJ2-7, so the J call may be wrong. CDR3 length: 13 amino acids. Germline CDR1 and CDR2: DFQATT and SNEGSKA (reference sequence). The chain's CDR3 is CSARKIAPSEQYF. The CDR3 region has the DNA TGCAGTGCTAGGAAAATAGCCCCCTCCGAGCAGTACTTC.

The chain employs TRBV20-1 and TRBJ2-1, with D hard to call. Looked up from germline, CDR1 is DFQATT and CDR2 is SNEGSKA (reference sequence). V was clipped by 1 base and J by 10 bases, with 23 bases between them. There are 16 residues in the CDR3. In DNA, the CDR3 is TGCAGTGCTAGAGCTTCGGGCCCCGGAAAATCTGGGGAGCAGTTCTTC. This gives the protein CSARASGPGKSGEQFF.

The chain is built from TRBV9 and TRBJ2-7; 7 positions agree with TRBD1. The J call is in doubt because the DNA end fits TRBJ2-5 better. The length of the CDR3 is 13 residues. Germline-derived CDR1 and CDR2 are SGDLS and YYNGEE. CDR3 sequence reads: CASSPRQGQTQYF. DNA for the CDR3: TGTGCCAGCAGCCCCCGACAGGGACAGACCCAGTACTTC.

The chain recombines TRBV11-2 with TRBJ2-3; D ambiguous. Germline-derived CDR1 and CDR2 are SGHAT and FQNNGV. The CDR3 sequence is 16 residues long. Trimming pared 6 bases from V and 4 bases from J, leaving 20 bases between. The CDR3 protein is CASRNPLRSWSDTQYF. CDR3 nucleotides: TGTGCCAGCAGAAATCCCCTAAGGTCTTGGTCAGATACGCAGTATTTT.

The V and J genes are TRBV27 and TRBJ2-7; D call uncertain. This CDR3 contains 15 residues. Germline CDR1 is MNHEY and CDR2 is SMNVEV (reference sequence). Trimming took 2 bases from V and 2 from J, leaving 13 bases between them. The CDR3: CASSLKATPAYEQYF. The CDR3 DNA is TGTGCCAGCAGTTTAAAGGCAACCCCAGCCTACGAGCAGTACTTC.

The CDR3 reads CASSQDNFNEQFF. Here the CDR3 DNA reads TGTGCCAGCAGCCAAGATAATTTTAATGAGCAGTTCTTC. This chain joins TRBV4-2 and TRBJ2-1; the D is unclear. Germline V gene sequence: CDR1 LGHNA, CDR2 YNFKEQ. V dropped 0 bases and J dropped 7 bases, with 7 bases sitting between them. This CDR3 contains 13 residues.

This clonotype has more than one count but fewer than ten. CDR3 DNA: TGTGCCAGCAGCCCCATCCGGACAGGGGGTTACCAAGAGACCCAGTACTTC. Its translation is CASSPIRTGGYQETQYF. The rearrangement links TRBV27 to TRBJ2-5, with 10 nucleotides matching TRBD1. Germline V gene sequence: CDR1 MNHEY, CDR2 SMNVEV (reference sequence). CDR3 size: 17 residues. V was clipped by 6 bases and J by 0 bases; unmatched bases: 10.

The chain combines TRBV27 with TRBJ2-7, with D possibly matching TRBD1 (6 bases). This CDR3 has 17 amino acids. The germline CDR1 and CDR2 sequences are MNHEY and SMNVEV (reference sequence). Trimming removed 2 bases at V and 6 bases at J, with 23 bases between. The CDR3, as DNA: TGTGCCAGCAGTTTAGTTACAGGGATGATCTCTGGGGGCGAGCAGTACTTC. Translated: CASSLVTGMISGGEQYF.

This clonotype was counted between two and nine times. CDR3 in amino acids: CASSQNVGGTYNEQFF. The CDR3 bases are TGCGCCAGCAGCCAAAATGTCGGGGGTACCTACAATGAGCAGTTCTTC. V is TRBV4-1 and J is TRBJ2-1; the D gene is possibly TRBD2 (6 bases). Germline V lookup: CDR1 MGHRA, CDR2 YSYEKL. The CDR3 loop spans 16 amino acids. V was cut by 2 bases and J by 2 bases, with 13 bases left in between.

The chain combines TRBV27 with TRBJ2-1; perhaps D is TRBD1 or TRBD2 (5 bases each). The germline V gene has CDR1 MNHEY and CDR2 SMNVEV (reference sequence). This CDR3 spans 14 amino acids. Trimming stripped 8 bases from V and 9 bases from J, with 20 bases between. The CDR3 nucleotides are TGTGCCAGCGGCTTTATTAGGGCGAGGGGTGAGCAGTTCTTC. Translation gives CASGFIRARGEQFF.

This chain connects TRBV20-1 to TRBJ2-1; D tentatively reads TRBD1 or TRBD2 (5 bases each). Germline CDR1 and CDR2: DFQATT and SNEGSKA (reference sequence). The ends were cut back, 1 base at V and 7 bases at J, with 17 bases in the middle. The CDR3 extends over 15 amino acids. DNA for the CDR3: TGCAGTGCTAGAGTCCCCGGGACGGCCACAAATGAGCAGTTCTTC. Protein sequence: CSARVPGTATNEQFF.

The V and J genes are TRBV10-3 and TRBJ2-7; D uncertain. The CDR3 has 12 residues. The germline gives CDR1 ENHRY, CDR2 SYGVKD. V lost 4 bases, J lost 3 bases, and 7 bases lay in between. The CDR3 spells CAISATDYEQYF. In nucleotides, the CDR3 is TGTGCCATCAGTGCGACTGACTACGAGCAGTACTTC.

CDR3 sequence (DNA): TGTGCCAGCAGTTACTCGAGGGCAGCCCTAGCCAAAAACATTCAGTACTTC. It encodes CASSYSRAALAKNIQYF. The gene calls are TRBV6-5 and TRBJ2-4; tentative D call: TRBD2 (5 bases). Germline CDR1 reads MNHEY; CDR2 reads SVGAGI. This CDR3 spans 17 amino acids. Trimming stripped 0 bases from V and 0 bases from J, with 12 bases between.

On this clonotype: At one boundary the junction diverges from the germline segment, which might be a read error. This sequence joins TRBV28 and TRBJ1-5, with D unclear. The CDR3 extends over 14 amino acids. Looked up from germline, CDR1 is MDHEN and CDR2 is SYDVKM. The CDR3 bases are TGTGTCAGCAGTTTTGGTGTTGGCAATCAGCCCCAGCATTTT. The encoded protein is CVSSFGVGNQPQHF.

The J gene is TRBJ2-7, the V gene TRBV18, with D possibly being TRBD1 or TRBD2 (6 bases each). With the DNA end fitting TRBJ2-4 better, the J assignment may be wrong. The CDR3 spans 13 residues. Germline CDR1 is KGHSH and CDR2 is LQKENI. CDR3 bases: TGTGCCAGCTCACGATTGGAGGGGGACATTCAGTACTTC. Its protein product is CASSRLEGDIQYF.

This clonotype was seen ten or more times. The rearrangement uses TRBV5-1 and TRBJ2-3; 9 positions match TRBD2. Germline V gene data show CDR1 as SGHRS and CDR2 as YFSETQ. The trim removed 7 bases at V and 6 bases at J, leaving 15 bases unmatched. This CDR3 comprises 16 residues. The CDR3 sequence: CASRAGLAGNSDTQYF. The CDR3, as DNA: TGCGCCAGCCGGGCCGGGCTAGCGGGAAATTCGGATACGCAGTATTTT.

The chain joins TRBV2 to TRBJ2-2; 8 bases fit TRBD2. The CDR3 consists of 16 residues. With 7 bases clipped from V and 4 bases from J, the junction kept 11 bases outside the gene matches. From germline, CDR1 is SNHLY and CDR2 FYNNEI. In nucleotides, the CDR3 is TGTGCCAGCACAACGAGCGGGAGTGGTAGCACCGGGGAGCTGTTTTTT. Its protein product is CASTTSGSGSTGELFF.

The V call is TRBV11-2, the J call TRBJ2-5; no clear D. Germline assignment: CDR1 SGHAT and CDR2 FQNNGV. Trimming removed 2 bases from V and 4 bases from J, with 20 bases in between. The CDR3 sequence is 17 residues long. CDR3 region: CASSLNLYGSSRETQYF. In nucleotides, the CDR3 is TGTGCCAGCAGCTTAAACCTTTACGGCAGCTCGAGAGAGACCCAGTACTTC.